The source of this T cell receptor (beta chain) is a study of blood T cell repertoires in COVID-19. The CDR3 has 14 amino acids. Trimming left V 1 base short and J 6 bases short, with 10 bases between. From germline, CDR1 is SGHKS and CDR2 YYEKEE (reference sequence). Assay used: immunoSEQ multiplex PCR; TCRdb lists only in-frame clones, some missing. This table has 250,000 to 350,000 clones, 70% to 90% appearing once. The specimen sequenced was peripheral blood. The gene calls are TRBV5-5 and TRBJ2-2; D perhaps matches TRBD1 (5 bases). The sequence derives from a human donor with COVID-19, enrolled during active disease. The donor label of this sample is uncertain. The CDR3 sequence is CASSLNQGSGELFF. In DNA, the CDR3 is TGTGCCAGCAGCTTGAACCAGGGATCCGGGGAGCTGTTTTTT.